The 4 T cell receptor beta chains in this list originate from one sample, sequenced in a study of shared clonotypes between healthy human individuals. Method: immunoSEQ multiplex PCR; TCRdb's copy keeps in-frame clones and lacks some. Among fewer than 650,000 clones listed, around three quarters were seen once. Sequenced material: PBMCs. The receptors shown here come from a woman between 40 and 55 years old in good health. Some clones in this sample may be carry-over from other donors' samples.

V gene TRBV7-8 combines with J gene TRBJ2-2; a possible D gene is TRBD1 (6 bases). The CDR3 is 15 residues long. Germline assignment: CDR1 SGHVS and CDR2 FQNEAQ. V gave up 3 bases and J gave up 7 bases, with 15 bases separating them. The DNA of the CDR3 is TGTGCCAGCAGCTTCGCCCAGGGGTTAATCGGGGAGCTGTTTTTT. Its translation is CASSFAQGLIGELFF.

The chain combines TRBV19 with TRBJ2-2, with D hard to call. The germline V and J ends were trimmed by 1 base and 9 bases, with 12 bases remaining between them. CDR1 is LNHDA and CDR2 is SQIVND in the germline V gene (reference sequence). The CDR3 runs to 14 residues. For the CDR3, the DNA is TGTGCCAGTAGTATAGGAGTTCGAAATCGGGAGCTGTTTTTT. It is translated as CASSIGVRNRELFF.

The chain joins TRBV5-1 to TRBJ1-1; tentatively, D is TRBD1 (5 bases). The CDR3 spans 13 residues. V dropped 2 bases and J dropped 4 bases, with 9 bases sitting between them. Germline CDR1 reads SGHRS; CDR2 reads YFSETQ. Here the CDR3 DNA reads TGCGCCAGCAGCTTAGAGGGACCCACTGAAGCTTTCTTT. Protein: CASSLEGPTEAFF.

The CDR3 loop reads CASSLRRVTGTDTQYF. The DNA for the CDR3 is TGTGCCAGCAGTTTAAGGCGGGTCACAGGCACAGATACGCAGTATTTT. The V and J genes are TRBV27 and TRBJ2-3; D may be TRBD2 (5 bases). Trimming cost V 2 bases and J 1 base, with 13 bases left between them. Germline values: CDR1 MNHEY, CDR2 SMNVEV (reference sequence). CDR3 length: 16 amino acids.